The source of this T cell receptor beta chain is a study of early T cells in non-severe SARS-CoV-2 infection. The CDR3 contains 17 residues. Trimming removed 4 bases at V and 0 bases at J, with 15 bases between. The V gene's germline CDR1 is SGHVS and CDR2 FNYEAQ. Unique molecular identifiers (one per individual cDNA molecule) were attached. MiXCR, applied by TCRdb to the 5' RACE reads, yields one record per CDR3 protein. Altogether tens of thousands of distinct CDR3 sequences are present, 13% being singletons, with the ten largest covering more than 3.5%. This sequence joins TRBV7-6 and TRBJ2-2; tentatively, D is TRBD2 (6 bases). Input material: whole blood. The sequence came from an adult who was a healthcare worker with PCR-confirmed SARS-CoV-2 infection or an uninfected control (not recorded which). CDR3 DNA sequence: TGTGCCAGCAGCTCAGAAGGAGGGATTACGAACACCGGGGAGCTGTTTTTT. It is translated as CASSSEGGITNTGELFF.